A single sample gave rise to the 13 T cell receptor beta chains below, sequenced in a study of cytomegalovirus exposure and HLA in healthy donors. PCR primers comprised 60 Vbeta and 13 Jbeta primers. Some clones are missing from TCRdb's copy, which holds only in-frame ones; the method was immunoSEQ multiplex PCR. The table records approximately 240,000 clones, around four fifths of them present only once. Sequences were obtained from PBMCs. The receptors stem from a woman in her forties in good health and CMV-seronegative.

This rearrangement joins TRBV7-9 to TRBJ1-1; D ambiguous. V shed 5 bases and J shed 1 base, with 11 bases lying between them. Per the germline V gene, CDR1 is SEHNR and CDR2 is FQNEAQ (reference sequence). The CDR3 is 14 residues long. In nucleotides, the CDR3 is TGTGCCAGCAGCCCTCTACGATCGAACACTGAAGCTTTCTTT. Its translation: CASSPLRSNTEAFF.

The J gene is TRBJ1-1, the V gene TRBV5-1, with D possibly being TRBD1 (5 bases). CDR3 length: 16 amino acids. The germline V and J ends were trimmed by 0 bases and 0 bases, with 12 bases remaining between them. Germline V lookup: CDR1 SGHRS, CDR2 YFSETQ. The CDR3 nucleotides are TGCGCCAGCAGCTTGGGCCAGGGACTCATGAACACTGAAGCTTTCTTT. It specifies CASSLGQGLMNTEAFF. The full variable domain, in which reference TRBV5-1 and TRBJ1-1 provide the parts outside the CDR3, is KAGVTQTPRYLIKTRGQQVTLSCSPISGHRSVSWYQQTPGQGLQFLFEYFSETQRNKGNFPGRFSGRQFSNSRSEMNVSTLELGDSALYLCASSLGQGLMNTEAFFGQGTRLTVV.

This CDR3 reads CASSSRPARGEKLFF. The CDR3 DNA sequence: TGTGCCAGCAGTTCACGGCCTGCGAGGGGGGAAAAACTGTTTTTT. The chain couples TRBV6-5 to TRBJ1-4, with a tentative D call TRBD1 (6 bases). Germline values: CDR1 MNHEY, CDR2 SVGAGI. The ends were cut back, 4 bases at V and 8 bases at J, with 17 bases in the middle. The CDR3 is 15 residues long.

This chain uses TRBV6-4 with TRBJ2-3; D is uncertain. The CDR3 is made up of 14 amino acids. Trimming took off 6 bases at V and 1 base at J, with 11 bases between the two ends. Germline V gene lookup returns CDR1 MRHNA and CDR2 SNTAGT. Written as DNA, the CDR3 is TGTGCCAGCAGCCCGGCCGAGGGCACAGATACGCAGTATTTT. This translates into CASSPAEGTDTQYF.

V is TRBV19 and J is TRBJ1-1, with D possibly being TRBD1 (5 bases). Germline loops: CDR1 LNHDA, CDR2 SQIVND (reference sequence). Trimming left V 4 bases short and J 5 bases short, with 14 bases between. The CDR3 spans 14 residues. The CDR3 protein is CASSKGGTETEAFF. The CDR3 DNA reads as TGTGCCAGTAGTAAGGGCGGGACCGAGACTGAAGCTTTCTTT.

The CDR3, as DNA: TGTGCCAGCAGTTACTCTAGGAGCCAAGAGACCCAGTACTTC. Its protein is CASSYSRSQETQYF. The rearrangement links TRBV7-8 to TRBJ2-5; D not certain. The V and J ends lost 6 bases and 1 base respectively, with 12 bases between them. The CDR3 loop spans 14 amino acids. CDR1 is SGHVS, CDR2 FQNEAQ, per germline.

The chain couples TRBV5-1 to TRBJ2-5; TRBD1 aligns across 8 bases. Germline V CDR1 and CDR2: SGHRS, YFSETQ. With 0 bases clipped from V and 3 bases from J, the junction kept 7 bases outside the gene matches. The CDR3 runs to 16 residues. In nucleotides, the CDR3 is TGCGCCAGCAGCTTGGAGGCAGGGGGCTGGAAAGAGACCCAGTACTTC. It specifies CASSLEAGGWKETQYF.

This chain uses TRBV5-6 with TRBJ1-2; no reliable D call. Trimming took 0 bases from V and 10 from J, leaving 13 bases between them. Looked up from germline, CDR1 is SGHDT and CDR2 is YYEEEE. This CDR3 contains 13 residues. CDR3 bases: TGTGCCAGCAGCTTGGCCAAGAGAGCTACCTACACCTTC. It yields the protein CASSLAKRATYTF.

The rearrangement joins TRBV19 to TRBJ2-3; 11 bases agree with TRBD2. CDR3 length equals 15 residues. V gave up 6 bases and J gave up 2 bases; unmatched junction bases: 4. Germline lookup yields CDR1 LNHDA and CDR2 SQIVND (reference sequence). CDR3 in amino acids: CASRSSGGATDTQYF. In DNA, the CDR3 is TGTGCCAGTAGGAGTAGCGGGGGGGCCACAGATACGCAGTATTTT.

The CDR3 here is CASSGGGWNYGYTF. In DNA, the CDR3 is TGTGCCAGCAGTGGAGGGGGCTGGAACTATGGCTACACCTTC. The chain has TRBV25-1 and TRBJ1-2, with 7 bases matching TRBD1. CDR1 is MGHDK and CDR2 is SYGVNS in the germline V gene. This CDR3 has 14 amino acids. Trimming took 4 bases from V and 2 from J; bases not matched to a gene: 4.

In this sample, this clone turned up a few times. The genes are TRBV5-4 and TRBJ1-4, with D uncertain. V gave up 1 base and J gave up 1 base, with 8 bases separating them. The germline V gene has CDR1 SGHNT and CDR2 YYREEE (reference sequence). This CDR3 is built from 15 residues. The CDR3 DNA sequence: TGTGCCAGCAGCTTGTCTTCCAGAACTAATGAAAAACTGTTTTTT. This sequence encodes CASSLSSRTNEKLFF.

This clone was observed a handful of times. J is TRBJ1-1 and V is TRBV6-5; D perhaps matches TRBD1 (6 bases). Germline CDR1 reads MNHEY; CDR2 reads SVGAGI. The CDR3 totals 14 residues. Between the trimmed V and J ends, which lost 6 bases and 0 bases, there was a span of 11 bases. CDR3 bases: TGTGCCAGCAGAAACAGGGTTCTGAACACTGAAGCTTTCTTT. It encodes CASRNRVLNTEAFF.

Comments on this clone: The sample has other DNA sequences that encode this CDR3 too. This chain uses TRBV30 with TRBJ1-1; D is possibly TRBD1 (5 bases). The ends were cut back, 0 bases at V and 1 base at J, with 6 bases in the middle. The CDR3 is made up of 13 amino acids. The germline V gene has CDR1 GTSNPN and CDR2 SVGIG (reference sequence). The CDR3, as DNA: TGTGCCTGGAGTGTGGGGGGGAACACTGAAGCTTTCTTT. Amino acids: CAWSVGGNTEAFF.